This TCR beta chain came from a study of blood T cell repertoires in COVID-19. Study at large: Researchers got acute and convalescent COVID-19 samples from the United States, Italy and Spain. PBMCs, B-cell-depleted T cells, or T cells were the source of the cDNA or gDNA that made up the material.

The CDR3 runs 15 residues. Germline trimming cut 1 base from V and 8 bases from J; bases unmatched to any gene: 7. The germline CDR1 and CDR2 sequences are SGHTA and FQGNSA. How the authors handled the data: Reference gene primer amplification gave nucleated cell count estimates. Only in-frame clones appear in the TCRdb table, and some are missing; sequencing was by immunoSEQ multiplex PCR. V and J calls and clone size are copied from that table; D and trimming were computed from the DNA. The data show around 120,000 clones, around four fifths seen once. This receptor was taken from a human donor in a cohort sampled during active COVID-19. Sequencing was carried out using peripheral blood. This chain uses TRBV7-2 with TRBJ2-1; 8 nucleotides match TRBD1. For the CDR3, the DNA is TGTGCCAGCAGCTTAGTCTGGACAGGGATACATGAGCAGTTCTTC. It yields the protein CASSLVWTGIHEQFF.